This TCR beta chain came from a study of neurological immune-mediated disorders (dated by TCRdb to 2018 to 2020). Background on the whole study: Among the approximately 34 multiple sclerosis patients, relapsing-remitting MS was present in 31 and secondary progressive MS was present in 3. The study compared peripheral blood TCR-beta repertoires of HTLV-I-associated myelopathy (HAM/TSP) patients, multiple sclerosis patients and healthy controls using UMI-based sequencing. Alongside PBMC samples, the set of some 100 TCR-beta libraries contained longitudinal samples, technical triplicates, and paired CD4+ and CD8+ T-cell subsets that had been sorted. The cohort comprised 68 subjects: some 15 HAM/TSP patients, 35 or so multiple sclerosis patients and around 20 healthy controls.

CDR3 length: 17 amino acids, cysteine to phenylalanine. Solely the CDR3 DNA is kept, with 51 bases framed from the first base. Trimmed from V: 4 bases; trimmed from J: 0 bases; junction bases lacking a gene match: 10. CDR1 SGHDT and CDR2 YYEEEE are derived from the germline V gene. Findings and caveats that apply to the study as a whole: The MS cluster was not associated with any clinical or MRI features, and the authors stated that larger cohorts are needed. No identical CDR3 amino acid sequences were shared among expanded clones across subjects, suggesting private TCR-beta repertoires in all groups. Phylogenetic analysis grouped repertoires from 18 of 34 MS patients into a cluster of related CDR3 sequences, suggesting a possible repertoire-level signature. TCR clonal expansion was highest in HAM/TSP patients and lowest in MS patients, with MS patients falling below even healthy controls.

Unsorted PBMC libraries were generated from 2 million PBMCs stored in RNAlater at -80 °C until RNA extraction. Multiple sclerosis patients were enrolled in a US clinical protocol under which disease progression was evaluated by magnetic resonance imaging. Peripheral blood was subjected to Ficoll-Hypaque density gradient centrifugation to isolate PBMCs, which were then cryopreserved in liquid nitrogen. This clonotype was detected a few times. No antigen is known for it. Base qualities are not provided; no much larger clone lies one nucleotide away. cDNA synthesis used template-switch 5'RACE with a primer carrying a 10-nucleotide random unique molecular identifier tagging each TCR transcript. Each sequencing run produced over 160 million TCR-beta sequences covering 15-18 subjects. Total RNA was extracted with the RNeasy kit. The KAPA Real-time Library Amplification kit was used to amplify TCR-beta VDJ regions with primers targeting the TCR constant region and the 5'RACE anchor. A first PCR added sample indexes and Illumina adaptors, and a second PCR then raised library yield. After purification with Ampure beads, the TCR product of roughly 650 bp was size-selected on a 2% E-gel SizeSelection system. Before pooling, libraries had their quality checked on a Bioanalyzer, their concentration measured with Qubit, and their quantity determined with the Kapa Library Quantification kit. An Illumina HiSeq 2500 sequenced the libraries paired-end 2 x 150 bp. To increase sequence diversity, about 24-32% phiX was spiked into each library pool. In the authors' own workflow: Quality-filtered reads were processed with the UMI-based MiGEC pipeline, which removed over 80% of raw TCR sequences during error correction. VDJ genes were aligned to IMGT germline references, and each clonotype was defined by a unique CDR3 amino acid sequence together with V-J genes. Clonal expansion, Shannon diversity and CDR3 relatedness were evaluated with VDJtools (CalcPairwiseDistances, ClusterSamples), while phylogenetic trees were built in CLCbio workbench. A clone was classed as expanded if it had 8 or more unique UMIs, a cutoff based on coefficient-of-variation modelling across technical triplicates. In-frame beta chains were kept once TCRdb had trimmed the public reads at Q25 with fastp and called clones with MiXCR. Every entry covers one CDR3 protein and lists the most common genes and DNA from its rows. TCRdb, not the original authors, processed these V and J calls. The sample profile shows about 120,000 distinct CDR3 sequences; roughly 3.1% of them were found once. The ten largest clones capture about 1.2% of the sample.

Material: PBMCs. The TCR comes from a woman aged 25 to 45 with multiple sclerosis. The rearrangement joined TRBV5-6 to TRBJ1-3, with 7 junctional bases fitting TRBD1. Read as DNA, the sequence is TGTGCCAGCAGCCAGGGACAGTTTTTTCACTCTGGAAACACCATATATTTT. This codes for CASSQGQFFHSGNTIYF.